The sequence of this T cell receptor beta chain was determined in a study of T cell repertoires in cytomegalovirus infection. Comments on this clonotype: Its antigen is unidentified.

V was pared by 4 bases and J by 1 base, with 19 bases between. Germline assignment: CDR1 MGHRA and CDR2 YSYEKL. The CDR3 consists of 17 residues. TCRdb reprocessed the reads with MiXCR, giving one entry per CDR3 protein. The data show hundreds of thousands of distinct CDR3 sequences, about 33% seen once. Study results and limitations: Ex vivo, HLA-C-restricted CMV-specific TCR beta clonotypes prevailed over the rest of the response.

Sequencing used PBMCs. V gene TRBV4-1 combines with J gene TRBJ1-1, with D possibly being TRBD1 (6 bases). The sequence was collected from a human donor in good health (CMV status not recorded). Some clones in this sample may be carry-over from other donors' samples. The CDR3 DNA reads TGCGCCAGCAGCCGACTCGACGGGGGGCGTGCGAACACTGAAGCTTTCTTT. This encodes CASSRLDGGRANTEAFF.